Listed below are T cell receptor beta chains from one sample, sequenced in a study of T cell responses to AZD1222 COVID-19 vaccine. Repertoires were generated with immunoSEQ multiplex PCR, while TCRdb's copy carries only in-frame clones and drops some. The sample consists of approximately 90,000 clones, around 91% of them appearing once. Here the sequenced sample was peripheral blood, taken 28 days after the second AZD1222 dose. Every receptor here comes from an adult who received the AZD1222 COVID-19 vaccine. The CDR3 runs from the conserved cysteine through the conserved F or W. D genes are given only for firm matches. Clone size is not always given. Where it is, it says once, few, many or a class for expanded clones.

V: TRBV4-1; J: TRBJ2-2; D: NA; size: NA; CDR3: CASRGASGELFF; DNA: TGCGCCAGCAGGGGGGCCAGCGGGGAGCTGTTTTTT
V: TRBV27; J: TRBJ1-2; D: NA; size: once; CDR3: CASSRQGYYGYTF; DNA: TGTGCCAGCAGTCGGCAGGGATACTATGGCTACACCTTC
V: TRBV5-6; J: TRBJ2-5; D: NA; size: once; CDR3: CASSLRVGIQETQYF; DNA: TGTGCCAGCAGCTTGCGGGTCGGCATCCAAGAGACCCAGTACTTC
V: TRBV5-1; J: TRBJ2-7; D: TRBD1; size: NA; CDR3: CASSPEGTGFAYEQYF; DNA: TGCGCCAGCAGCCCTGAAGGGACAGGGTTCGCCTACGAGCAGTACTTC
V: TRBV7-9; J: TRBJ2-3; D: NA; size: NA; CDR3: CASSSEQGVDTQYF; DNA: TGTGCCAGCAGCTCAGAACAGGGAGTTGATACGCAGTATTTT
V: TRBV29-1; J: TRBJ2-7; D: NA; size: once; CDR3: CSVGDSSPYEQYF; DNA: TGCAGCGTGGGAGACAGTTCCCCCTACGAGCAGTACTTC
V: TRBV7-9; J: TRBJ1-1; D: NA; size: NA; CDR3: CASSKQGGSEAFF; DNA: TGTGCCAGCAGTAAACAGGGAGGCAGTGAAGCTTTCTTT
V: TRBV28; J: TRBJ1-5; D: NA; size: NA; CDR3: CASSFRAVNSNQPQHF; DNA: TGTGCCAGCAGTTTTAGGGCAGTTAATAGCAATCAGCCCCAGCATTTT
V: TRBV5-1; J: TRBJ1-5; D: TRBD1; size: NA; CDR3: CASSVNPGQGPQPQHF; DNA: TGCGCCAGCAGCGTCAACCCGGGACAGGGTCCCCAGCCCCAGCATTTT
V: TRBV25-1; J: TRBJ1-6; D: TRBD1; size: few; CDR3: CASTDGARTGLSPLHF; DNA: TGTGCCAGCACTGATGGAGCTCGGACAGGGCTTTCACCCCTCCACTTT
V: TRBV12-3/TRBV12-4; J: TRBJ1-5; D: NA; size: NA; CDR3: CASTIQVPQPQHF; DNA: TGTGCCAGCACCATCCAGGTTCCTCAGCCCCAGCATTTT
V: TRBV11-2; J: TRBJ1-3; D: TRBD1; size: NA; CDR3: CASSLGQGRSGNTIYF; DNA: TGTGCCAGCAGCTTAGGACAGGGACGCTCTGGAAACACCATATATTTT
V: TRBV7-3; J: TRBJ1-2; D: TRBD1; size: NA; CDR3: CASSLMGQGNGYTF; DNA: TGTGCCAGCAGCCTAATGGGACAGGGGAATGGCTACACCTTC
V: TRBV10-2; J: TRBJ2-7; D: NA; size: NA; CDR3: CASSARLAPYEQYF; DNA: TGCGCCAGCAGTGCCCGCCTAGCACCCTACGAGCAGTACTTC
V: TRBV19; J: TRBJ2-1; D: NA; size: NA; CDR3: CASSMGLEQFF; DNA: TGTGCCAGTAGTATGGGGCTTGAGCAGTTCTTC
V: TRBV6-2/TRBV6-3; J: TRBJ1-2; D: NA; size: once; CDR3: CASSYRRPNYGYTF; DNA: TGTGCCAGCAGTTACAGGAGACCTAACTATGGCTACACCTTC
V: TRBV3-1/TRBV3-2; J: TRBJ2-7; D: NA; size: NA; CDR3: CASSQVQGRGEQYF; DNA: TGTGCCAGCAGCCAAGTTCAGGGCAGAGGCGAGCAGTACTTC
V: TRBV7-9; J: TRBJ2-3; D: TRBD2; size: NA; CDR3: CASSLGGGGETDTQYF; DNA: TGTGCCAGCAGCTTAGGGGGCGGGGGAGAGACAGATACGCAGTATTTT
V: TRBV6-4; J: TRBJ2-3; D: TRBD2; size: NA; CDR3: CASSRTSGGGTDTQYF; DNA: TGTGCCAGCAGTCGGACTAGCGGGGGCGGCACAGATACGCAGTATTTT
V: TRBV4-1; J: TRBJ2-1; D: TRBD1; size: once; CDR3: CASSPDRGFNNEQFF; DNA: TGCGCCAGCAGTCCAGACAGGGGTTTTAACAATGAGCAGTTCTTC
V: TRBV6-5; J: TRBJ1-1; D: NA; size: NA; CDR3: CASTYGGEKEAFF; DNA: TGTGCCAGCACCTACGGGGGGGAGAAAGAAGCTTTCTTT
V: TRBV7-9; J: TRBJ1-4; D: NA; size: NA; CDR3: CASSILTSTNEKLFF; DNA: TGTGCCAGCAGCATTCTGACGTCAACTAATGAAAAACTGTTTTTT
V: TRBV20-1; J: TRBJ2-1; D: NA; size: NA; CDR3: CSARRNEQFF; DNA: TGCAGTGCTAGGAGGAATGAGCAGTTCTTC
V: TRBV3-1/TRBV3-2; J: TRBJ1-2; D: NA; size: NA; CDR3: CASSQPLRGAVGYTF; DNA: TGTGCCAGCAGCCAACCCCTCCGGGGGGCTGTTGGCTACACCTTC
V: TRBV15; J: TRBJ1-5; D: NA; size: NA; CDR3: CATSSLLQGALGNQPQHF; DNA: TGTGCCACCAGCAGCCTCCTTCAAGGCGCGCTAGGAAATCAGCCCCAGCATTTT
V: TRBV7-9; J: TRBJ2-5; D: NA; size: NA; CDR3: CASSLGRGETQYF; DNA: TGTGCCAGCAGCCTGGGACGAGGGGAGACCCAGTACTTC
V: TRBV7-6; J: TRBJ1-1; D: NA; size: NA; CDR3: CASSPSGPYTEAFF; DNA: TGTGCCAGCAGCCCCTCGGGACCTTACACTGAAGCTTTCTTT
V: TRBV7-9; J: TRBJ1-3; D: NA; size: few; CDR3: CASSLAEGNTIYF; DNA: TGTGCCAGCAGCTTAGCGGAAGGAAACACCATATATTTT
V: TRBV11-3; J: TRBJ2-5; D: TRBD1; size: NA; CDR3: CASSPGQGADQYF; DNA: TGTGCCAGCAGCCCTGGACAGGGGGCAGACCAGTACTTC
V: TRBV7-8; J: TRBJ1-2; D: NA; size: NA; CDR3: CASSQTAFYGYTF; DNA: TGTGCCAGCAGCCAGACAGCGTTCTATGGCTACACCTTC
V: TRBV5-1; J: TRBJ1-6; D: NA; size: NA; CDR3: CASRDEIGSPLHF; DNA: TGCGCCAGCAGGGACGAGATCGGTTCACCCCTCCACTTT
V: TRBV20-1; J: TRBJ1-5; D: NA; size: NA; CDR3: CSASNRESHNQPQHF; DNA: TGCAGTGCAAGTAACAGGGAATCTCACAATCAGCCCCAGCATTTT
V: TRBV30; J: TRBJ1-4; D: NA; size: few; CDR3: CAWSQVSNEKLFF; DNA: TGTGCCTGGAGCCAAGTCTCTAATGAAAAACTGTTTTTT
V: TRBV11-2; J: TRBJ2-2; D: NA; size: NA; CDR3: CASSATLGQPTNTGELFF; DNA: TGTGCCAGCAGCGCAACCCTCGGACAGCCCACGAACACCGGGGAGCTGTTTTTT
V: TRBV2; J: TRBJ2-5; D: NA; size: few; CDR3: CASRAYQETQYF; DNA: TGTGCCAGCAGGGCGTACCAAGAGACCCAGTACTTC
V: TRBV3-1/TRBV3-2; J: TRBJ1-1; D: NA; size: NA; CDR3: CASSQVPNTEAFF; DNA: TGTGCCAGCAGCCAGGTTCCGAACACTGAAGCTTTCTTT
V: TRBV29-1; J: TRBJ2-3; D: NA; size: NA; CDR3: CSVWDSTDTQYF; DNA: TGCAGCGTTTGGGACAGCACAGATACGCAGTATTTT
V: TRBV4-1; J: TRBJ1-5; D: NA; size: NA; CDR3: CASSPFMEGVKQPQHF; DNA: TGCGCCAGCAGCCCCTTCATGGAGGGAGTAAAGCAGCCCCAGCATTTT
V: TRBV30; J: TRBJ2-3; D: NA; size: NA; CDR3: CAWSVRRDTQYF; DNA: TGTGCCTGGAGTGTAAGGCGGGATACGCAGTATTTT
V: TRBV19; J: TRBJ2-7; D: NA; size: NA; CDR3: CASSTTSASYEQYF; DNA: TGTGCCAGTAGTACCACGTCCGCCTCCTACGAGCAGTACTTC
V: TRBV6-5; J: TRBJ2-1; D: TRBD1; size: NA; CDR3: CASSYQTGLDEQFF; DNA: TGTGCCAGCAGTTACCAGACAGGGTTGGATGAGCAGTTCTTC